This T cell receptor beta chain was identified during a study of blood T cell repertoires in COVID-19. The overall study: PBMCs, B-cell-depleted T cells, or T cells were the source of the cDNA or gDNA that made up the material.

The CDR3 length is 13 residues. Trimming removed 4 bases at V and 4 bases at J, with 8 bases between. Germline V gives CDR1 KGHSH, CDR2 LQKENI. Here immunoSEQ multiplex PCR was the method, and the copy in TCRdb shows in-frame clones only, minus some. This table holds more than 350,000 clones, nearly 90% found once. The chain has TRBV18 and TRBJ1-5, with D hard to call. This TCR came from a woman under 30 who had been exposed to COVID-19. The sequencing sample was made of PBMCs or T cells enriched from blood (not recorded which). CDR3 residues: CASSRSGNQPQHF. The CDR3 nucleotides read TGTGCCAGCTCACGGAGCGGGAATCAGCCCCAGCATTTT.